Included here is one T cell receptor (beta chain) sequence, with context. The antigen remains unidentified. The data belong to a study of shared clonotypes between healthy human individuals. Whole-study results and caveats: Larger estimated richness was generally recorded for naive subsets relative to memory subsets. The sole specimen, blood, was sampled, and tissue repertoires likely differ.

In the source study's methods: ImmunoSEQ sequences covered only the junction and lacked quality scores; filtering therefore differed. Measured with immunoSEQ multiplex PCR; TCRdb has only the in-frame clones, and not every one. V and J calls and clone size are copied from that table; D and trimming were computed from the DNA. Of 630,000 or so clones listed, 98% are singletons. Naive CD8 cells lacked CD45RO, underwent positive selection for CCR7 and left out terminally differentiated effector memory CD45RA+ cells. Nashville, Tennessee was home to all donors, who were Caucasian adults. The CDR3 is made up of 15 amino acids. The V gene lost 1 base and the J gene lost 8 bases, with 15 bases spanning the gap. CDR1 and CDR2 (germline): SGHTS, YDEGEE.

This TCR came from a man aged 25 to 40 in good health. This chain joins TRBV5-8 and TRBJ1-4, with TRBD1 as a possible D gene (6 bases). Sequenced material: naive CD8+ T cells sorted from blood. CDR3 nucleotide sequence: TGTGCCAGCAGCTTGCGGCAGGGGATGAGGGAAAAACTGTTTTTT. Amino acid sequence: CASSLRQGMREKLFF. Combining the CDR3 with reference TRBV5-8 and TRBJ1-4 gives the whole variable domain EAGVTQSPTHLIKTRGQQATLRCSPISGHTSVYWYQQALGLGLQFLLWYDEGEERNRGNFPPRFSGRQFPNYSSELNVNALELEDSALYLCASSLRQGMREKLFFGSGTQLSVL.